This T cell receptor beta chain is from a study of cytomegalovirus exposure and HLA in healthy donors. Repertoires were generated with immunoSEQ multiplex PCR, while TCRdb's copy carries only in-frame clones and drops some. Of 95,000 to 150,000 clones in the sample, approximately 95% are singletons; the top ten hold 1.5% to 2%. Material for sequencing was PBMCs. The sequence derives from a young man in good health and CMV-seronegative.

The CDR3 reads CASSLIREGNTIYF. Written as DNA, the CDR3 is TGTGCCAGCAGCTTAATTAGGGAGGGAAACACCATATATTTT. The rearrangement joins TRBV7-9 to TRBJ1-3; D is unresolved. Germline V CDR1 and CDR2: SEHNR, FQNEAQ (reference sequence). The CDR3 consists of 14 residues. Trimming took off 2 bases at V and 4 bases at J, with 9 bases between the two ends.